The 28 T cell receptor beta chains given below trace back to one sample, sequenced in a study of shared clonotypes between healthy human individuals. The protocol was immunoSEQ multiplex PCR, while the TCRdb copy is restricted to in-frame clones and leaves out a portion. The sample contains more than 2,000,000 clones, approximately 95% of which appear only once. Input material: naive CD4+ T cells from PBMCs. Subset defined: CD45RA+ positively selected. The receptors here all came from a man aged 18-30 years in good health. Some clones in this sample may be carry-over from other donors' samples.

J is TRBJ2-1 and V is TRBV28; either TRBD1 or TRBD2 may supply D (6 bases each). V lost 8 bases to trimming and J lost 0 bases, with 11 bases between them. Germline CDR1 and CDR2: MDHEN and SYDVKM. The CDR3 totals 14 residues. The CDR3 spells CASVGGSSYNEQFF. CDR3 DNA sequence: TGTGCCAGCGTAGGGGGGAGCTCCTACAATGAGCAGTTCTTC.

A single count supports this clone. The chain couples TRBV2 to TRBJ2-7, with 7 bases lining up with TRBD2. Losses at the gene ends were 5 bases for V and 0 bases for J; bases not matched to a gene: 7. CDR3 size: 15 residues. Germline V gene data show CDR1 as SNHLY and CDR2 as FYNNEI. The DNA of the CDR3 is TGTGCCAGCAGTCCACTAGCGCCGAGCTCCTACGAGCAGTACTTC. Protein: CASSPLAPSSYEQYF.

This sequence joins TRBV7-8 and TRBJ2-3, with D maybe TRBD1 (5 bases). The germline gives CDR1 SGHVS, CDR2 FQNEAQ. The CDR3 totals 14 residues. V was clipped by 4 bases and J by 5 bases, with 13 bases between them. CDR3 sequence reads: CASSSPRGGDTQYF. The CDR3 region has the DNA TGTGCCAGCAGCTCACCAAGGGGCGGAGATACGCAGTATTTT.

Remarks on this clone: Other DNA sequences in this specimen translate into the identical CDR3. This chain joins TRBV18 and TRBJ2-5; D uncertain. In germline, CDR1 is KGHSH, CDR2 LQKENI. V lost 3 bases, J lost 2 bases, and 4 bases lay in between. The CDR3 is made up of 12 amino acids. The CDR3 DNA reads TGTGCCAGCTCACCCTCTCAAGAGACCCAGTACTTC. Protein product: CASSPSQETQYF.

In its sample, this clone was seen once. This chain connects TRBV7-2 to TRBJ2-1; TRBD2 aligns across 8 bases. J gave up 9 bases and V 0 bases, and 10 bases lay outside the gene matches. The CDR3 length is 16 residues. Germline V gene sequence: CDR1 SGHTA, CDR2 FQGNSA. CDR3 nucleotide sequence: TGTGCCAGCAGCTTAGCGCAGGGAGCGGGAGAGGCTGAGCAGTTCTTC. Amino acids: CASSLAQGAGEAEQFF. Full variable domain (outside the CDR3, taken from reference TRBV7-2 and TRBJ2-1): GAGVSQSPSNKVTEKGKDVELRCDPISGHTALYWYRQSLGQGLEFLIYFQGNSAPDKSGLPSDRFSAERTGGSVSTLTIQRTQQEDSAVYLCASSLAQGAGEAEQFFGPGTRLTVL.

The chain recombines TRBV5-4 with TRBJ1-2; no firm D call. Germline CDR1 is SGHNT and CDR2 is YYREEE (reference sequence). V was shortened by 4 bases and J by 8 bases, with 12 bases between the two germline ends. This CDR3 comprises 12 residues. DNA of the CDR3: TGTGCCAGCAGCCCAGAGTTGGGAGGCTACACCTTC. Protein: CASSPELGGYTF.

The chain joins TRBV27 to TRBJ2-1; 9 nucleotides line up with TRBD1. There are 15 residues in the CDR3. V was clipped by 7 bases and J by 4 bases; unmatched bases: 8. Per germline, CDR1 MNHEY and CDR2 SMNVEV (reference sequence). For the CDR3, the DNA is TGTGCCAGCACCCCGGGGGACAGGGATTACAATGAGCAGTTCTTC. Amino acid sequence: CASTPGDRDYNEQFF.

The CDR3 bases are TGTGCCAGCAGTGAATCCAGGGATTTCGGCTACACCTTC. As protein: CASSESRDFGYTF. This rearrangement joins TRBV25-1 to TRBJ1-2; TRBD1 is a possible D gene (5 bases). CDR1 and CDR2 from the germline V gene are MGHDK and SYGVNS. V was shortened by 1 base and J by 8 bases, with 11 bases between the two germline ends. CDR3 size: 13 residues.

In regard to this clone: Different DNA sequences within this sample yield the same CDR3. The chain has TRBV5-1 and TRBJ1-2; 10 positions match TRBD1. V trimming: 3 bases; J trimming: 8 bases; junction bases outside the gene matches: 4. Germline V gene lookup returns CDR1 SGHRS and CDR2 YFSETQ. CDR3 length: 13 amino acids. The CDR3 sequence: CASSSDRGLGYTF. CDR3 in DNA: TGCGCCAGCAGCTCTGACAGGGGGCTCGGCTACACCTTC. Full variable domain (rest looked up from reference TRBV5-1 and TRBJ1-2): KAGVTQTPRYLIKTRGQQVTLSCSPISGHRSVSWYQQTPGQGLQFLFEYFSETQRNKGNFPGRFSGRQFSNSRSEMNVSTLELGDSALYLCASSSDRGLGYTFGSGTRLTVV.

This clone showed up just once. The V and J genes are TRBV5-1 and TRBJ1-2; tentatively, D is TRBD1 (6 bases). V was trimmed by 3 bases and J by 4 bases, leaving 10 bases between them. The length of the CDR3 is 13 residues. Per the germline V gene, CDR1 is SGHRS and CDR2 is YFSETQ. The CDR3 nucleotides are TGCGCCAGCAGCTCGGACAGCACCTATGGCTACACCTTC. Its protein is CASSSDSTYGYTF.

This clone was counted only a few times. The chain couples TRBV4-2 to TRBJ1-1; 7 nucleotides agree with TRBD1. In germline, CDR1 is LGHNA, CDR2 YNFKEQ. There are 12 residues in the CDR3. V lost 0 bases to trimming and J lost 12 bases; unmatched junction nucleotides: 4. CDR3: CASSQENRGTFF. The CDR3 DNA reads TGTGCCAGCAGCCAAGAGAACAGGGGAACTTTCTTT.

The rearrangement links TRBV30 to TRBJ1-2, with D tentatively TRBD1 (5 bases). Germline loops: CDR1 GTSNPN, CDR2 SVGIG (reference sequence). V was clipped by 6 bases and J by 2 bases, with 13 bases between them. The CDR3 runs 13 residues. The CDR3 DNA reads TGTGCCTGCATCCGGGGGGGGAACTATGGCTACACCTTC. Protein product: CACIRGGNYGYTF.

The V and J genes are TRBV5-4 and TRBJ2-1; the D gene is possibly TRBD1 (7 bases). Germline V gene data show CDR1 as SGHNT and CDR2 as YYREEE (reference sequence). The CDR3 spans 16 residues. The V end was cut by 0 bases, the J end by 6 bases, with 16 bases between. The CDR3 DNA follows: TGTGCCAGCAGCTTGGGGCAGACCAGGGGGGTCAATGAGCAGTTCTTC. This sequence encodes CASSLGQTRGVNEQFF.

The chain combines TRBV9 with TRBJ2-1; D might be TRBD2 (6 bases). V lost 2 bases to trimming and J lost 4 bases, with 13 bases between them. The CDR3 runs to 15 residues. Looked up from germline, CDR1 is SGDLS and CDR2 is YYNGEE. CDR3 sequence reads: CASSVGGMRYNEQFF. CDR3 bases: TGTGCCAGCAGCGTGGGCGGGATGAGATACAATGAGCAGTTCTTC.

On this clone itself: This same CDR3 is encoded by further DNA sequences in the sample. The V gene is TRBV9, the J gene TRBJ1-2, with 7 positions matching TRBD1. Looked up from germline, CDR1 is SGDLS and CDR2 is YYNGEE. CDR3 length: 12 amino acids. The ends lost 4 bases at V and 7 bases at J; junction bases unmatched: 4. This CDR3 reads CASSPHRGGYTF. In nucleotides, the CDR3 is TGTGCCAGCAGCCCGCACAGGGGTGGCTACACCTTC.

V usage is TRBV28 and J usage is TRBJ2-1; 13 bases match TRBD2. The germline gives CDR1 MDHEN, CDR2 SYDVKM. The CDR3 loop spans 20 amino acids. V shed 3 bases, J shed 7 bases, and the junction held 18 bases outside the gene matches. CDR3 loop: CASSFGLKGTSGMLGNEQFF. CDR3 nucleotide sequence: TGTGCCAGCAGTTTTGGATTAAAAGGGACTAGCGGGATGTTAGGGAATGAGCAGTTCTTC.

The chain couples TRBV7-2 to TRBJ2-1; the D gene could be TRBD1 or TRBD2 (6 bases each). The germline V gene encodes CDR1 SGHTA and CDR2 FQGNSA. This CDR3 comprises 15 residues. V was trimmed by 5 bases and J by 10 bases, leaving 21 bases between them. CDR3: CASSPPGGERGEQFF. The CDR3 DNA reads TGTGCCAGCAGCCCGCCCGGCGGGGAGAGGGGGGAGCAGTTCTTC.

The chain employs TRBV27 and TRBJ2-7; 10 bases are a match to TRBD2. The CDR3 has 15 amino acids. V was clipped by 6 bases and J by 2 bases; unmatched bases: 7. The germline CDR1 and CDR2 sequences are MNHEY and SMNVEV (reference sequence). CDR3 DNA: TGTGCCAGCAGATTAGGACTAGCGGTTACCTACGAGCAGTACTTC. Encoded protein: CASRLGLAVTYEQYF.

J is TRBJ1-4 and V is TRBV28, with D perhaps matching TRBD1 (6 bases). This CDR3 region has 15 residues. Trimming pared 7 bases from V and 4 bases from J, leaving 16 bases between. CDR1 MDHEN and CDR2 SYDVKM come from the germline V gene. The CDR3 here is CASISRGPRNEKLFF. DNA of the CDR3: TGTGCCAGCATCTCGCGGGGGCCGCGTAATGAAAAACTGTTTTTT.

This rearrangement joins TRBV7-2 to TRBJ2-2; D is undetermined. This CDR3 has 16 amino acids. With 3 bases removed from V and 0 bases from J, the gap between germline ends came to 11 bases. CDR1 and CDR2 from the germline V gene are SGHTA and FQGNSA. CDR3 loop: CASSFGGSTNTGELFF. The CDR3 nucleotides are TGTGCCAGCAGCTTTGGTGGCTCAACGAACACCGGGGAGCTGTTTTTT.

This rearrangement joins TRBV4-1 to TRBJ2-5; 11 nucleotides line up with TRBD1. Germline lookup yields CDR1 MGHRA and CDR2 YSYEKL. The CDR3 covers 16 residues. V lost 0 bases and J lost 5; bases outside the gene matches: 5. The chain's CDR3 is CASSQERTGGWETQYF. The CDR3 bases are TGCGCCAGCAGCCAAGAAAGGACAGGGGGCTGGGAGACCCAGTACTTC.

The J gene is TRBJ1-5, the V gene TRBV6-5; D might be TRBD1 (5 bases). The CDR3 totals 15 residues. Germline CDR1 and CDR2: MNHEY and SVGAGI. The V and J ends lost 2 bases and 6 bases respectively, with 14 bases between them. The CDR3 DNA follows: TGTGCCAGCAGTTACCAGGGACGGAGGGGTCAGCCCCAGCATTTT. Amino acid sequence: CASSYQGRRGQPQHF.

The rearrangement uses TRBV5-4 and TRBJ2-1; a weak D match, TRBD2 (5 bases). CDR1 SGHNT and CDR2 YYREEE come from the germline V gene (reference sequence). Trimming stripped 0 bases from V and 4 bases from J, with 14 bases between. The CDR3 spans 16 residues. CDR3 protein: CASSLALASGYNEQFF. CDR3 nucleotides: TGTGCCAGCAGCTTGGCCCTAGCATCGGGTTACAATGAGCAGTTCTTC.

The CDR3 DNA follows: TGTGCCAGCTCAACCATTTCGGCGGGAGGCCAAGAGACCCAGTACTTC. Its protein product is CASSTISAGGQETQYF. The chain recombines TRBV18 with TRBJ2-5; TRBD2 aligns across 8 bases. The CDR3 contains 16 residues. J lost 1 base, V lost 5 bases, and 9 bases had no gene match. The germline V gene has CDR1 KGHSH and CDR2 LQKENI.

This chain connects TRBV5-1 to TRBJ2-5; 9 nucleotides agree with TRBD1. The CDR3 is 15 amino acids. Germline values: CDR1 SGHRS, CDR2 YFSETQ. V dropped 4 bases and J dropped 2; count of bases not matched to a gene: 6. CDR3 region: CASSEAGTGQETQYF. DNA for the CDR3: TGCGCCAGCAGCGAGGCCGGGACAGGGCAAGAGACCCAGTACTTC. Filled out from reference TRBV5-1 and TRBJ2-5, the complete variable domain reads KAGVTQTPRYLIKTRGQQVTLSCSPISGHRSVSWYQQTPGQGLQFLFEYFSETQRNKGNFPGRFSGRQFSNSRSEMNVSTLELGDSALYLCASSEAGTGQETQYFGPGTRLLVL.

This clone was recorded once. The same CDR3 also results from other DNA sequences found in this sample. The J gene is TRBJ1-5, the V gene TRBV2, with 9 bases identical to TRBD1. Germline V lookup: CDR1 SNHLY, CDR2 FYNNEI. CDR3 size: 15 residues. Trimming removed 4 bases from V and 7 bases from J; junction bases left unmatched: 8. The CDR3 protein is CASSGTGAAGQPQHF. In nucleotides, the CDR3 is TGTGCCAGCAGTGGGACAGGGGCCGCGGGGCAGCCCCAGCATTTT.

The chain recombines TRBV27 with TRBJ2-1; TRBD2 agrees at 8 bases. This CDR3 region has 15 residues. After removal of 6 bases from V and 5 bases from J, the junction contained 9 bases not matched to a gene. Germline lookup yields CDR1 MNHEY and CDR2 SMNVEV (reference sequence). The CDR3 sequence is CASSPRFSGNNEQFF. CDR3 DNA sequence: TGTGCCAGCAGCCCCCGTTTTAGCGGGAACAATGAGCAGTTCTTC.

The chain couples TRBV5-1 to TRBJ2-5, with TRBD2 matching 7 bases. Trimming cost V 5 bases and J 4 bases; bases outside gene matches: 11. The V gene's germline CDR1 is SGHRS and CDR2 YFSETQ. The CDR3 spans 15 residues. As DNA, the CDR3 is TGCGCCAGCAGTTCAGCCGGGGAGGGCGCAGAGACCCAGTACTTC. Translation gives CASSSAGEGAETQYF. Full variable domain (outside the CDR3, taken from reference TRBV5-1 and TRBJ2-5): KAGVTQTPRYLIKTRGQQVTLSCSPISGHRSVSWYQQTPGQGLQFLFEYFSETQRNKGNFPGRFSGRQFSNSRSEMNVSTLELGDSALYLCASSSAGEGAETQYFGPGTRLLVL.